These 25 T cell receptor beta chains came from one sample sequenced in a study of monozygotic twins with inflammatory bowel disease (dated by TCRdb to about 2019). The library was built by means of 5' RACE. The reads were generated on an Illumina HiSeq 2500. Reprocessed by TCRdb, the reads give a single entry per CDR3 protein sequence, without DNA. The table held for this sample gives some 300,000 distinct CDR3 sequences. Jointly, the top ten make up 5.6% of the sample. Sequencing input: blood. The source of these receptors is a human donor with ulcerative colitis or Crohn's disease, or a healthy co-twin of an affected twin (not recorded which).

The chain has TRBV19 and TRBJ2-7; TCRdb picks TRBD2, but there is no DNA to check that call. From germline, CDR1 is LNHDA and CDR2 SQIVND (reference sequence). This CDR3 is 14 amino acids long. The CDR3 here is CASKTSGGTYEQYF.

The chain has TRBV4-3 and TRBJ1-6. From germline, CDR1 is LGHNA and CDR2 YSLEER. The CDR3 runs to 15 residues. The CDR3 reads CASSQRQGENSPLHF.

The CDR3 loop reads CASNAGAGTGELFF. This chain links TRBV27 with TRBJ2-2; TCRdb names TRBD2, which stays unverified in the absence of DNA. CDR3 length: 14 amino acids. Germline CDR1 is MNHEY and CDR2 is SMNVEV (reference sequence).

The chain carries TRBV5-1 and TRBJ2-2. The CDR3 is 13 residues long. Germline V gene sequence: CDR1 SGHRS, CDR2 YFSETQ. The CDR3 protein is CASSLSHLGELFF.

The chain links TRBV4-3 to TRBJ2-1; TCRdb proposes TRBD2, but this gene call is untestable without DNA. The germline CDR1 and CDR2 sequences are LGHNA and YSLEER. This CDR3 spans 16 amino acids. The CDR3 here is CASSQPQLPPDNEQFF.

The chain is built from TRBV10-1 and TRBJ2-7; TCRdb lists TRBD1, though no DNA is available to test this call. Per germline, CDR1 WNHNN and CDR2 SYGVQD (reference sequence). CDR3 length equals 13 residues. Here the CDR3 reads CASSVGPYYEQYF.

This rearrangement joins TRBV7-2 to TRBJ2-7; without DNA, the TCRdb call of TRBD1 cannot be checked. The CDR3 loop spans 14 amino acids. Germline V gene sequence: CDR1 SGHTA, CDR2 FQGNSA. CDR3 sequence: CASSTHGQVYEQYF.

The chain combines TRBV7-9 with TRBJ2-7; TCRdb designates TRBD1, a call that cannot be tested without DNA. Germline assignment: CDR1 SEHNR and CDR2 FQNEAQ (reference sequence). The length of the CDR3 is 15 residues. The CDR3 sequence is CASSSPAGWSHEQYF.

The CDR3 sequence: CASSSDGRSLKNIQYF. The J gene is TRBJ2-4, the V gene TRBV19; without DNA, the TCRdb call of TRBD1 cannot be checked. The length of the CDR3 is 16 residues. Looked up from germline, CDR1 is LNHDA and CDR2 is SQIVND (reference sequence).

The chain carries TRBV11-2 and TRBJ2-7; the TCRdb D gene call, TRBD1, has no DNA to confirm it. Germline V gene data show CDR1 as SGHAT and CDR2 as FQNNGV. This CDR3 is built from 19 residues. CDR3 sequence: CASSLLLPAGIGARGEQYF.

CDR3 loop: CATWTTNTGELFF. J is TRBJ2-2 and V is TRBV28; TCRdb's D call of TRBD1 is untestable without DNA. The length of the CDR3 is 13 residues. Germline CDR1 is MDHEN and CDR2 is SYDVKM.

CDR3 amino acids: CASSSTAFGGDGYNEQFF. This chain links TRBV12-3 or TRBV12-4 with TRBJ2-1; lacking DNA, the TRBD2 call made by TCRdb goes unchecked. The CDR3 consists of 18 residues.

V and J are TRBV24-1 and TRBJ1-3; the TCRdb D gene call, TRBD1, has no DNA to confirm it. The CDR3 covers 15 residues. Germline CDR1 is KGHDR and CDR2 is SFDVKD. The CDR3 loop reads CATSDHTGGGNTIYF.

The V and J genes are TRBV7-3 and TRBJ2-7; TCRdb picks TRBD1, but there is no DNA to check that call. Germline V gene sequence: CDR1 SGHTA, CDR2 FQGTGA. The CDR3 runs to 13 residues. The CDR3 loop reads CASSLGQAFRQYF.

V is TRBV30 and J is TRBJ2-1; TCRdb selects TRBD2, and the lack of DNA leaves this call unchecked. Germline V lookup: CDR1 GTSNPN, CDR2 SVGIG (reference sequence). This CDR3 has 15 residues. The CDR3 loop reads CAWTIAYLSYNEQFF.

This chain connects TRBV7-2 to TRBJ2-5; TCRdb picks TRBD1, but there is no DNA to check that call. The germline gives CDR1 SGHTA, CDR2 FQGNSA. The CDR3 consists of 12 residues. CDR3: CASGGGQETQYF. Drawing the rest from reference TRBV7-2 and TRBJ2-5, the complete variable domain is GAGVSQSPSNKVTEKGKDVELRCDPISGHTALYWYRQSLGQGLEFLIYFQGNSAPDKSGLPSDRFSAERTGGSVSTLTIQRTQQEDSAVYLCASGGGQETQYFGPGTRLLVL.

This chain connects TRBV5-1 to TRBJ2-7; TCRdb designates TRBD1, a call that cannot be tested without DNA. The CDR3 totals 14 residues. CDR1 is SGHRS and CDR2 is YFSETQ in the germline V gene. CDR3 sequence reads: CASSDQGAIDEQYF. The entire variable domain, with the rest obtained from reference TRBV5-1 and TRBJ2-7, is as follows: KAGVTQTPRYLIKTRGQQVTLSCSPISGHRSVSWYQQTPGQGLQFLFEYFSETQRNKGNFPGRFSGRQFSNSRSEMNVSTLELGDSALYLCASSDQGAIDEQYFGPGTRLTVT.

V and J are TRBV4-3 and TRBJ1-6. This CDR3 is 17 amino acids long. Germline CDR1 and CDR2: LGHNA and YSLEER. This CDR3 is CASSQDPGRNSASPLHF.

The CDR3 reads CASSSLAGVNEQFF. The chain links TRBV6-2 or TRBV6-3 to TRBJ2-1; lacking DNA, the TRBD2 call made by TCRdb goes unchecked. Germline V lookup: CDR1 MNHEY, CDR2 SVGEGT. The CDR3 is 14 residues long.

The V gene is TRBV20-1, the J gene TRBJ1-5; TCRdb proposes TRBD1, but this gene call is untestable without DNA. CDR1 and CDR2 from the germline V gene are DFQATT and SNEGSKA (reference sequence). This CDR3 is 17 amino acids long. The CDR3 sequence: CSARDAGTGYSNQPQHF.

This chain connects TRBV5-1 to TRBJ2-4; TCRdb names TRBD2, which stays unverified in the absence of DNA. The germline CDR1 and CDR2 sequences are SGHRS and YFSETQ. This CDR3 comprises 14 residues. This chain's CDR3 is CASSQSGAKNIQYF.

The gene calls are TRBV7-2 and TRBJ2-7. The germline gives CDR1 SGHTA, CDR2 FQGNSA. The CDR3 covers 13 residues. The CDR3 sequence is CASSALRSYEQYF. Filled out from reference TRBV7-2 and TRBJ2-7, the complete variable domain reads GAGVSQSPSNKVTEKGKDVELRCDPISGHTALYWYRQSLGQGLEFLIYFQGNSAPDKSGLPSDRFSAERTGGSVSTLTIQRTQQEDSAVYLCASSALRSYEQYFGPGTRLTVT.

J is TRBJ2-6 and V is TRBV29-1; checking the TCRdb D call of TRBD1 is not possible without DNA. The V gene's germline CDR1 is SQVTM and CDR2 ANQGSEA. This CDR3 comprises 16 residues. The CDR3 sequence: CSVRQGRFSGANVLTF. The full variable domain, completed using reference TRBV29-1 and TRBJ2-6, is SAVISQKPSRDICQRGTSLTIQCQVDSQVTMMFWYRQQPGQSLTLIATANQGSEATYESGFVIDKFPISRPNLTFSTLTVSNMSPEDSSIYLCSVRQGRFSGANVLTFGAGSRLTVL.

CDR3 sequence reads: CAISESGGGPYEQYF. The gene calls are TRBV10-3 and TRBJ2-7; the D gene TCRdb calls, TRBD1, cannot be checked with no DNA. Germline V lookup: CDR1 ENHRY, CDR2 SYGVKD. The CDR3 is 15 amino acids.

The CDR3: CASSYSYRANSGNTIYF. J is TRBJ1-3 and V is TRBV6-5; TCRdb indicates TRBD1, and absent DNA this call remains unverified. Germline V CDR1 and CDR2: MNHEY, SVGAGI. This CDR3 is 17 amino acids long.